This TCR beta chain originates from a study of Ad26.COV2.S vaccination and SARS-CoV-2 variants. For the study at large: In the study, Ad26.COV2.S was injected intramuscularly once, or twice 56 days apart.

This sample's treatment: 19 received Ad26.COV2.S at low or high dose, single or two shots; 5 received placebo; per-sample allocation not given. The samples date from day 63 after the first vaccine or placebo injection. Sequenced by immunoSEQ multiplex PCR; TCRdb stores in-frame clones only, minus some. The table records around 380,000 clones, about 88% of them present only once. Per germline, CDR1 SGDLS and CDR2 YYNGEE. The CDR3 covers 13 residues. Between the trimmed V and J ends, which lost 0 bases and 1 base, there was a span of 2 bases. The source material was peripheral blood, sampled in a trial of Ad26.COV2.S vaccine versus placebo. This rearrangement joins TRBV9 to TRBJ1-5; D gene unclear. The sequence was obtained from a person aged 18-60 years who received the Ad26.COV2.S COVID-19 vaccine or a placebo. CDR3 sequence: CASSVGSNQPQHF. The CDR3 DNA is TGTGCCAGCAGCGTAGGCAGCAATCAGCCCCAGCATTTT.